A selection of T cell receptor beta chains follows, all from one sample in a study of OX40 agonist ivuxolimab in advanced cancers. Profiling relied on immunoSEQ multiplex PCR, and the TCRdb table lists in-frame clones only, not all of them. The sample lists more than 45,000 clones, roughly 88% occurring once. Sequenced material: CD4+ or CD8+ T cells sorted from blood, taken in a trial of the OX40 agonist ivuxolimab. Receptor source: an adult with an advanced solid tumor such as melanoma, head and neck, liver or kidney cancer. Each CDR3 is given without its conserved first and last residue. Each record gives: V gene, CDR3 protein.

TRBV19,ASEVYNEQF
TRBV6-5,ASSYSFGPQH
TRBV7-3,ASSPGASSYEQY
TRBV6-6,ASSLGLALAKNIQY
TRBV10-1,ASSDYGSRQF
TRBV10-3,AISELGDSSDEQY
TRBV2,ASRSGPSTDTQY
TRBV30,AWSQAGGYT
TRBV4-2,ASSQDLGRTSTDTQY
TRBV6-6,ASSLMSNEQF
TRBV6-1,ASSEMAGGLVDTQY
TRBV4-1,ASSQVLGRTYEQY
TRBV7-9,ASSLGLAGGNEQF
TRBV7-2,ASSLEAGGYTEAF
TRBV28,AGGAWTGAGHSYEQY
TRBV4-2,ASSQELKRTGGAGNEKLF
TRBV4-2,ASSRDSVTSTDTQY
TRBV2,ASTLGLANSYNEQF
TRBV7-9,ASSQGLNGNEQF
TRBV19,ASSFLAGGTDTQY
TRBV15,ATSRVRGEETQY
TRBV30,AWSVGGSPLH
TRBV10-3,AISEPPTGEGSYEQY
TRBV19,ASSPTMNTEAF
TRBV7-8,ASSSTENIQY
TRBV9,ASSLGGGAGEQF
TRBV2,ARLKAGVTDTQY
TRBV9,ASSVRGGAGNEQF
TRBV30,AWRPTSGYTDTQY
TRBV6-1,ASSEDPNPMNTEAF
TRBV9,ASSVGVPYNEQF
TRBV6-5,ASTLAGASYEQY
TRBV21-1,ASSNRGPNQPQH
TRBV2,ASSPLAGGPGRDEQY
TRBV7-6,ASSLDGTYEQY
TRBV28,ASSSPGGGHTDTQY
TRBV5-6,ASSLGGSAEAF
TRBV7-9,ASSFPTSGTYEQY
TRBV5-4,ASSKTGLGLDEQY
TRBV11-2,ASSLDGTGSLEQY